This is a list of T cell receptor beta chains from one sample in a study of beta chain features in type 1 diabetes. Libraries were prepared by immunoSEQ multiplex PCR; TCRdb keeps only in-frame clonotypes and omits some of them. The sample has some 900,000 clones, roughly 15% seen once. The sequenced sample consisted of naive CD4+ T cells from blood. The origin of the receptors is a woman younger than 35 in good health. The CDR3 runs from the conserved cysteine through the conserved F or W. A D gene is named only where the DNA matches it firmly. Clone size appears in some rows only: once, few, many, or a class for an expanded clone.

>TRBV10-3|TRBJ2-2|TRBD1|many
TGTGCCACCACAGGGGTGGGCACCGGGGAGCTGTTTTTT
CATTGVGTGELFF
>TRBV10-3|TRBJ2-7|TRBD1|-
TGTGCCATCAGTGATTCGGGACAGGGAACCTACGAGCAGTACTTC
CAISDSGQGTYEQYF
>TRBV21-1|TRBJ2-2|-|-
TGTGCCAGCAGCAATTCTACCCGCCGGGAGAAGGTCACCGGGGAGCTGTTTTTT
CASSNSTRREKVTGELFF
>TRBV4-1|TRBJ2-1|-|few
TGCGCCAGCAGCCAATTGAATGAGCAGTTCTTC
CASSQLNEQFF
>TRBV4-2|TRBJ1-2|-|few
TGTGCCAGCAGCCAAGATTGGCAGGGATGGAACTATGGCTACACCTTC
CASSQDWQGWNYGYTF
>TRBV29-1|TRBJ2-7|-|few
TGCAGCGCTCGCAGAGGGCTTACCTACGAGCAGTACTTC
CSARRGLTYEQYF
>TRBV23-1|TRBJ2-7|-|-
TGCGCCAGGAAGGCCCTGTCCTACGAGCAGTACTTC
CARKALSYEQYF
>TRBV11-1|TRBJ2-5|TRBD2|few
TGTGCCAGCAGCTTACGGCTAGCGGGAGGGCCAGGGCTTCACGAGACCCAGTACTTC
CASSLRLAGGPGLHETQYF
>TRBV4-1|TRBJ2-5|-|-
TGCGCCAGCAGCCAAGACCCGGGAACTAGATTGGAGACCCAGTACTTC
CASSQDPGTRLETQYF
>TRBV6-6|TRBJ2-5|TRBD2|-
TGTGCCAGCACCCCCACTAGCGGGAGGCAAGAGACCCAGTACTTC
CASTPTSGRQETQYF
>TRBV21-1|TRBJ2-2|-|few
TGTGCCAGCAGCGGTGCGGGAGGGCCTAGGGGAACCGGGGAGCTGTTTTTT
CASSGAGGPRGTGELFF
>TRBV7-6|TRBJ1-5|-|few
TGTGCCAGCAGCTTAGCTGGAGGGTGGAATCAGCCCCAGCATTTT
CASSLAGGWNQPQHF
>TRBV2|TRBJ2-1|TRBD2|few
TGTGCCAGCAGTGAAGCGCTGGGACTAGCAAAATTCTTC
CASSEALGLAKFF
>TRBV4-3|TRBJ1-5|-|-
TGCGCCAGCAGCCCTGACACAAGCTATCAGCCCCAGCATTTT
CASSPDTSYQPQHF
>TRBV7-9|TRBJ2-5|TRBD2|few
TGTGCCAGCAGCAAGCGGGAGCGTGCACTTTTGGAGACCCAGTACTTC
CASSKRERALLETQYF
>TRBV6-6|TRBJ2-1|-|few
TGTGCCATTGGCGCGAACAATGAGCAGTTCTTC
CAIGANNEQFF
>TRBV7-2|TRBJ2-1|-|few
TGTGCCAGCAGCCCATCCGCGGCCTCCTACAATGAGCAGTTCTTC
CASSPSAASYNEQFF
>TRBV7-2|TRBJ2-4|-|-
TGTGCCAGCAGCACCGGACAGCCGAGTGGCAAAAACATTCAGTACTTC
CASSTGQPSGKNIQYF
>TRBV4-2|TRBJ2-2|-|few
TGTGCCAGCAAGAGGGATACCGGGGAGCTGTTTTTT
CASKRDTGELFF
>TRBV7-2|TRBJ2-2|TRBD2|few
TGTGCCAGCAGCCCAAGAGCCCCGGGACTAGCGGGAGGTGGCGGGGAGCTGTTTTTT
CASSPRAPGLAGGGGELFF
>TRBV28|TRBJ2-1|-|-
TGTGCCAGCAGTCCAGGGGTCCCTAACAACAATGAGCAGTTCTTC
CASSPGVPNNNEQFF
>TRBV29-1|TRBJ1-2|TRBD1|few
TGCAGCGTGCACCGGGACAGTATCCATGGCTACACCTTC
CSVHRDSIHGYTF
>TRBV18|TRBJ1-1|-|few
TGTGCCAGCTCACCAGGATGGGAAACTGAAGCTTTCTTT
CASSPGWETEAFF
>TRBV5-1|TRBJ2-1|-|few
TGCGCCAGCAGCTTGGGTGGGGGTCTGGACAATGAGCAGTTCTTC
CASSLGGGLDNEQFF
>TRBV2|TRBJ2-1|TRBD2|-
TGTGCCAGCAGTGAACTAGCGGGTACCTACAATGAGCAGTTCTTC
CASSELAGTYNEQFF
>TRBV6-1|TRBJ2-5|-|few
TGTGCCAGCAGCAAGGGGGAGACCCAGTACTTC
CASSKGETQYF
>TRBV6-5|TRBJ2-4|-|few
TGTGCCAGCAGTTACGGGGTGGGAGAGGGGCCAAACATTCAGTACTTC
CASSYGVGEGPNIQYF
>TRBV7-9|TRBJ2-1|TRBD1|few
TGTGCCAGCAGCCCCCCCGGGACAGCTTACAATGAGCAGTTCTTC
CASSPPGTAYNEQFF
>TRBV28|TRBJ2-7|-|-
TGTGCCAGCAGTTCGCCTGCCTCCTACGAGCAGTACTTC
CASSSPASYEQYF
>TRBV15|TRBJ2-3|-|few
TGTGCCACCAGCAGATTACAGGGTTCAGATACGCAGTATTTT
CATSRLQGSDTQYF
>TRBV6-5|TRBJ1-4|-|few
TGTGCCAGCAGTTACTCCCGGGGAAAACTGTTTTTT
CASSYSRGKLFF
>TRBV6-1|TRBJ1-5|-|few
TGTGCCAGCAGAGAATTGTACAGAGACAATCAGCCCCAGCATTTT
CASRELYRDNQPQHF
>TRBV7-2|TRBJ2-3|-|-
TGTGCCAGCAGCTATAAACCAACAGATACGCAGTATTTT
CASSYKPTDTQYF
>TRBV10-1|TRBJ1-4|-|few
TGCGCCAGCAGGCAACTGTTTTTT
CASRQLFF
>TRBV10-3|TRBJ2-3|-|-
TGTGCCATCTCTCGACTCCGTACCGATCAAGATACGCAGTATTTT
CAISRLRTDQDTQYF
>TRBV2|TRBJ2-2|TRBD2|few
TGTGCCAGCAGTGGAGCGGGGCCCGGGGAGCTGTTTTTT
CASSGAGPGELFF
>TRBV15|TRBJ1-1|-|few
TGTGCCACCAGCAGATTTACGGCGAACACTGAAGCTTTCTTT
CATSRFTANTEAFF
>TRBV7-9|TRBJ2-1|-|-
TGTGCCAGCAGCAGTGGGGGCTGGGATGAGCAGTTCTTC
CASSSGGWDEQFF
>TRBV7-9|TRBJ1-2|TRBD1|-
TGTGCCAGCAGCCGATTAGGGACAGAAGCTAACTATGGCTACACCTTC
CASSRLGTEANYGYTF
>TRBV5-6|TRBJ2-3|-|few
TGTGCCAGCAGCTTGGCGAGGGATACGCAGTATTTT
CASSLARDTQYF
>TRBV7-8|TRBJ2-1|-|-
TGTGCCAGCAGTTATACTAGCGGGACGCGTATTTCCAGACAGGGGGATGAGCAGTTCTTC
CASSYTSGTRISRQGDEQFF
>TRBV7-9|TRBJ2-6|-|few
TGTGCCAGCAGCTTAGGACCAGGGAGCTCTGGGGCCAACGTCCTGACTTTC
CASSLGPGSSGANVLTF
>TRBV4-2|TRBJ2-2|-|-
TGTGCCAGCAGCCGCCGAGCGCTCACCGGGGAGCTGTTTTTT
CASSRRALTGELFF
>TRBV28|TRBJ2-5|TRBD1|few
TGTGCCAGCAGCCTCACAGGGGGAAGGGGAGAGACCCAGTACTTC
CASSLTGGRGETQYF
>TRBV5-4|TRBJ2-7|TRBD2|-
TGTGCCAGCAGCTTGGGCGGGACTAGCGGGCTCTACGAGCAGTACTTC
CASSLGGTSGLYEQYF
>TRBV20-1|TRBJ2-7|TRBD1|few
TGCAGGATGACAGGGGGGGACGAGCAGTACTTC
CRMTGGDEQYF
>TRBV6-5|TRBJ1-1|-|-
TGTGCCAGCAGTTACAGCACAGCCATGAACACTGAAGCTTTCTTT
CASSYSTAMNTEAFF